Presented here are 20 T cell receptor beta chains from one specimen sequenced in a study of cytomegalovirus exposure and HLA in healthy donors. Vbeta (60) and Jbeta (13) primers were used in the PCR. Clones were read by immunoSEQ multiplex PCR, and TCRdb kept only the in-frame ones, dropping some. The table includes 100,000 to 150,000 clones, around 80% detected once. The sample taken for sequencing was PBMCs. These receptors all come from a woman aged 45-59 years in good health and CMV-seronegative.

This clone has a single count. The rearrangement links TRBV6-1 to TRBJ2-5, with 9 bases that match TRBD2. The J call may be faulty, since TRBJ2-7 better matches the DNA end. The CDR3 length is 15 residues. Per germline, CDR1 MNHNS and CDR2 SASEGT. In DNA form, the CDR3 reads TGTGCCAGCAGCCCACTAGCGGGTGCTTACCACGAGCAGTACTTC. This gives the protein CASSPLAGAYHEQYF.

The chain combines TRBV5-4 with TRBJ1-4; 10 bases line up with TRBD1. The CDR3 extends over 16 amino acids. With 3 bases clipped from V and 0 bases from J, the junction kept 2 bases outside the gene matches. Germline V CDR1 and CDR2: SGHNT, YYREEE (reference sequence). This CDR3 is CASSSGTGATNEKLFF. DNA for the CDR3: TGTGCCAGCAGCTCCGGGACAGGGGCAACTAATGAAAAACTGTTTTTT.

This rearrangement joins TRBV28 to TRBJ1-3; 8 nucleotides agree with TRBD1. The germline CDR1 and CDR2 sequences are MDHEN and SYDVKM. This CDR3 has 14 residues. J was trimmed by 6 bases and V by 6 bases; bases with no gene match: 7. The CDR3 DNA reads TGTGCCAGCAGGCTGACAGGGGTATTAAACACCATATATTTT. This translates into CASRLTGVLNTIYF. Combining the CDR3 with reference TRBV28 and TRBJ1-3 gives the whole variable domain DVKVTQSSRYLVKRTGEKVFLECVQDMDHENMFWYRQDPGLGLRLIYFSYDVKMKEKGDIPEGYSVSREKKERFSLILESASTNQTSMYLCASRLTGVLNTIYFGEGSWLTVV.

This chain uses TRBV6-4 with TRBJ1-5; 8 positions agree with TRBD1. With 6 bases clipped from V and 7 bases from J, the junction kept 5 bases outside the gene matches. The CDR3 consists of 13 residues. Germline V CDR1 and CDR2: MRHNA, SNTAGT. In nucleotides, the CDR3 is TGTGCCAGCAGCGCAGGGGGCGGACAGCCCCAGCATTTT. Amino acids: CASSAGGGQPQHF.

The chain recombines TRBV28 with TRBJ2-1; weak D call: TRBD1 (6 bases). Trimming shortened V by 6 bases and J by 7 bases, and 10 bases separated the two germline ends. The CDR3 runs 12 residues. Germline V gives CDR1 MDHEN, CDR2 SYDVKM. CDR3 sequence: CASSTDRNEQFF. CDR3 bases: TGTGCCAGCAGCACGGACAGAAATGAGCAGTTCTTC.

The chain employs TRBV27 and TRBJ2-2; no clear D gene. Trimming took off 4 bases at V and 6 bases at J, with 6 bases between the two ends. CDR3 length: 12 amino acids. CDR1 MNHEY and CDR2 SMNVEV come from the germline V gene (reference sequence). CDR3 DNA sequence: TGTGCCAGCAGTTATCGGGCCGGGGAGCTGTTTTTT. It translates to CASSYRAGELFF.

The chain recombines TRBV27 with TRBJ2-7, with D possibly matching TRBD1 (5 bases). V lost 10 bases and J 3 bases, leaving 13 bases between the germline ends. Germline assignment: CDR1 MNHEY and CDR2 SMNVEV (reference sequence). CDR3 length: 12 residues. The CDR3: CAKSGKSYEQYF. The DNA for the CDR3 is TGTGCCAAGTCAGGGAAGAGCTACGAGCAGTACTTC.

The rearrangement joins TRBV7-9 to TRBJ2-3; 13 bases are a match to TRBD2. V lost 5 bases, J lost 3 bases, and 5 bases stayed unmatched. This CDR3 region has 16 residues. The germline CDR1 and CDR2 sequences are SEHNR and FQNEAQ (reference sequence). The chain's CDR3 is CASSPRTSGRTDTQYF. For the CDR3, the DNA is TGTGCCAGCAGCCCCCGGACTAGCGGGAGAACAGATACGCAGTATTTT.

CDR3 loop: CASSSKQGEGDTEAFF. In DNA, the CDR3 is TGTGCCAGCAGCTCGAAACAGGGGGAAGGGGACACTGAAGCTTTCTTT. The chain combines TRBV7-8 with TRBJ1-1; 8 bases map to TRBD1. V shed 4 bases, J shed 3 bases, and the junction held 10 bases outside the gene matches. Looked up from germline, CDR1 is SGHVS and CDR2 is FQNEAQ. This CDR3 comprises 16 residues.

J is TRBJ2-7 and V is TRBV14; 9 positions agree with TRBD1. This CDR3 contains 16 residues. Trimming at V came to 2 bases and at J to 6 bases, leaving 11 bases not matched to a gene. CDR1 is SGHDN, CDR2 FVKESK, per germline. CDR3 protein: CASSQITGGASGEQYV. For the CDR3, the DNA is TGTGCCAGCAGCCAAATTACAGGGGGCGCGTCGGGCGAGCAGTACGTC.

The CDR3 here is CASSLRTGKSSYNEQFF. CDR3 DNA: TGTGCCAGCAGCTTGAGGACGGGAAAGAGCTCCTACAATGAGCAGTTCTTC. V usage is TRBV11-3 and J usage is TRBJ2-1, with D maybe TRBD2 (5 bases). V gave up 3 bases and J gave up 0 bases, with 15 bases separating them. CDR3 length: 17 residues. Germline values: CDR1 SGHNT, CDR2 YENEEA.

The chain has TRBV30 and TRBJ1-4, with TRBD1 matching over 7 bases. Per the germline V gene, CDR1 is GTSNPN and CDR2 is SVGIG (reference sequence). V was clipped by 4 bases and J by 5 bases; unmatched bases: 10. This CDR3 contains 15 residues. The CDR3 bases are TGTGCCTGGACCACCACGCAGGGGGGCAATGAAAAACTGTTTTTT. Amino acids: CAWTTTQGGNEKLFF.

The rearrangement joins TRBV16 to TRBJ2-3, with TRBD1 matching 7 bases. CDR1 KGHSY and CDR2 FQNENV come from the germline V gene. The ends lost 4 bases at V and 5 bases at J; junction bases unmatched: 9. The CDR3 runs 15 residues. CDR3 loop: CASSPPGGKLDTQYF. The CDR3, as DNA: TGTGCCAGCAGCCCTCCAGGGGGAAAACTAGATACGCAGTATTTT.

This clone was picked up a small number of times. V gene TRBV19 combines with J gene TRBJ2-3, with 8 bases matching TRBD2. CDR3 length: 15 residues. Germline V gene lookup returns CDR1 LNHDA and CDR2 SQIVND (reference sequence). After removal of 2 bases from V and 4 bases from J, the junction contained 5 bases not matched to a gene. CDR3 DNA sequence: TGTGCCAGTAGTATACCGGGACTAGACGCAGATACGCAGTATTTT. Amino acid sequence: CASSIPGLDADTQYF. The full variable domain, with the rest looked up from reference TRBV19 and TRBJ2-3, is DGGITQSPKYLFRKEGQNVTLSCEQNLNHDAMYWYRQDPGQGLRLIYYSQIVNDFQKGDIAEGYSVSREKKESFPLTVTSAQKNPTAFYLCASSIPGLDADTQYFGPGTRLTVL.

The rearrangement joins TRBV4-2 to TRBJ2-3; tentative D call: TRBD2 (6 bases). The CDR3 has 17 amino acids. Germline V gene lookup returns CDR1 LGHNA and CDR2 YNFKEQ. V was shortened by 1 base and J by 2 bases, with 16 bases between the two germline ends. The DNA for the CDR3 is TGTGCCAGCAGCCAAGGAAGTTCTAGCGCCACCACAGATACGCAGTATTTT. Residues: CASSQGSSSATTDTQYF.

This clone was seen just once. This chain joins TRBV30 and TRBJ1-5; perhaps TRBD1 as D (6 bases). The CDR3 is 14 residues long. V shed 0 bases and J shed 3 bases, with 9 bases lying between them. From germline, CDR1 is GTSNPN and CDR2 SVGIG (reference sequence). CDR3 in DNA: TGTGCCTGGAGTGTATCAGGGGCCAATCAGCCCCAGCATTTT. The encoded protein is CAWSVSGANQPQHF. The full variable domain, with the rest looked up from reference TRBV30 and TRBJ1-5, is SQTIHQWPATLVQPVGSPLSLECTVEGTSNPNLYWYRQAAGRGLQLLFYSVGIGQISSEVPQNLSASRPQDRQFILSSKKLLLSDSGFYLCAWSVSGANQPQHFGDGTRLSIL.

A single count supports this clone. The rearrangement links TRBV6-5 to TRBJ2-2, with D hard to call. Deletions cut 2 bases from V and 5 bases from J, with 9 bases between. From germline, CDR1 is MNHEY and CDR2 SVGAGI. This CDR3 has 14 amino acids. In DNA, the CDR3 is TGTGCCAGCAGTTACGCGTCCCTAACCGGGGAGCTGTTTTTT. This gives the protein CASSYASLTGELFF.

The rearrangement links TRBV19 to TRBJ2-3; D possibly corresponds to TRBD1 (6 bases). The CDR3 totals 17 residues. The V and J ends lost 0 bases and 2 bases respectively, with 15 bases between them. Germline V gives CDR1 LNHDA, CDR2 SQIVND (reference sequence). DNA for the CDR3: TGTGCCAGTAGTATAGAACGGGACAAGTCTCCCACAGATACGCAGTATTTT. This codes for CASSIERDKSPTDTQYF.

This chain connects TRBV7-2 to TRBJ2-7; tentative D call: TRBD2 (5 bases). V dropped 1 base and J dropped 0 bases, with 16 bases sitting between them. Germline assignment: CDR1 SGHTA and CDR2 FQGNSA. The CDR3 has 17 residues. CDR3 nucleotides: TGTGCCAGCAGCTTAGGAGGAAACGGGATGTCCTCCTACGAGCAGTACTTC. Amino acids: CASSLGGNGMSSYEQYF.

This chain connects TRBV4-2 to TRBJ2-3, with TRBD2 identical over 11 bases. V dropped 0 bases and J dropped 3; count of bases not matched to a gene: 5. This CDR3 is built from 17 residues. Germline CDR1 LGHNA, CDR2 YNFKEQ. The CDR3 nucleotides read TGTGCCAGCAGCCAAGAAGTAGCGGGAGGGCCAACAGATACGCAGTATTTT. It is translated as CASSQEVAGGPTDTQYF.